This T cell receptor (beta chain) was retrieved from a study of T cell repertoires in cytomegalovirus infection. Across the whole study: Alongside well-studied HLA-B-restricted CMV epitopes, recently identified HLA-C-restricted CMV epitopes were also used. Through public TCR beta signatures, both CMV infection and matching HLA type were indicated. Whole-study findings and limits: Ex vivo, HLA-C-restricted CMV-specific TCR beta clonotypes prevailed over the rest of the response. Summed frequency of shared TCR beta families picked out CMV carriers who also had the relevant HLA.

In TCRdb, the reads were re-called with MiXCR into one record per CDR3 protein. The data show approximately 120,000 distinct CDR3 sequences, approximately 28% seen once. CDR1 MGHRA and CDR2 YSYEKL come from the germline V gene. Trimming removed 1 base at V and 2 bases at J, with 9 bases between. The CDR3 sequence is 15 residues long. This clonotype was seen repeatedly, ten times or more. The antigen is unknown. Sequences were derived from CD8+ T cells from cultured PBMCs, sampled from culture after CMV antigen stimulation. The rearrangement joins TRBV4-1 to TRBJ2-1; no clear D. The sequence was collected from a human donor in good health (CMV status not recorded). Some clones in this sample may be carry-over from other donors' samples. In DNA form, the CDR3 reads TGCGCCAGCAGCCAAGCGAGGCCCGCCTACAATGAGCAGTTCTTC. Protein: CASSQARPAYNEQFF.